This is a list of T cell receptor beta chains from one sample in a study of blood T cell repertoires in COVID-19. TCRdb keeps only in-frame clones here, not all; method: immunoSEQ multiplex PCR. Of 320,000 or so clones listed, 89% are singletons. Sequencing input: PBMCs or T cells enriched from blood (not recorded which). The receptors were sampled from a man in his sixties who had recovered from COVID-19. Both conserved end residues are part of each CDR3. D genes are given only for firm matches. Clone size is given for some rows only: seen once, a few or many times, or a class if the clone is expanded.

TRBJ2-7,-,TRBV20-1,11,-,TGCAGTGGGGGGGATCCCTACGAGCAGTACTTC,CSGGDPYEQYF
TRBJ2-2,TRBD2,TRBV24-1,18,-,TGTGCCACCAGTGACCCTAGCGGGAGGGGTGAATCGACCGGGGAGCTGTTTTTT,CATSDPSGRGESTGELFF
TRBJ2-2,-,TRBV6-5,11,few,TGTGCCAGCAGTCCCGCCTCCGAGAGGTTTTTT,CASSPASERFF
TRBJ2-7,-,TRBV27,14,-,TGTGCCAGCAGTTTACAGGGTTGGTCCTACGAGCAGTACTTC,CASSLQGWSYEQYF
TRBJ2-3,-,TRBV9,16,-,TGTGCCAGCAGCGTTTTTACCACGGGAGTCACAGATACGCAGTATTTT,CASSVFTTGVTDTQYF
TRBJ1-6,-,TRBV18,13,few,TGTGCCAGCTCAGAGGGATATAATTCACCCCTCCACTTT,CASSEGYNSPLHF
TRBJ1-5,TRBD1,TRBV5-1,14,-,TGCGCCAGCAGCCCACAGGGGGGGGCTCAGCCCCAGCATTTT,CASSPQGGAQPQHF
TRBJ2-2,TRBD2,TRBV6-2/TRBV6-3,19,-,TGTGCCAGCAGTTACTCGACTAGCGGGAGGTTTGCGAACACCGGGGAGCTGTTTTTT,CASSYSTSGRFANTGELFF
TRBJ2-7,-,TRBV7-8,11,-,TGTGCCAGCAGCGGCGGGCGCTGGCAGTACTTC,CASSGGRWQYF
TRBJ2-7,-,TRBV18,15,-,TGTGCCAGCTCTACAGGGTTCCCGGAGTTCTCCGAGCAGTACTTC,CASSTGFPEFSEQYF
TRBJ2-7,-,TRBV30,11,few,TGTGCCTGGAGTGTAGGGAGCGAGCAGTACTTC,CAWSVGSEQYF
TRBJ1-2,-,TRBV11-2,15,few,TGTGCCAGCAGCTTAGCAGGGTTTGGTTGGTATGGCTACACCTTC,CASSLAGFGWYGYTF
TRBJ2-1,-,TRBV2,16,-,TGTGCCAGCAGTCCCCCGTCGGGACAAGTCTACAATGAGCAGTTCTTC,CASSPPSGQVYNEQFF
TRBJ2-3,TRBD2,TRBV5-5,16,-,TGTGCCAGCAGGTGGACTAGCGGGGCTAGCACAGATACGCAGTATTTT,CASRWTSGASTDTQYF
TRBJ1-1,-,TRBV5-6,15,-,TGTGCCAGCAGCTCCTGGAGAGCCAGCCCCACTGAAGCTTTCTTT,CASSSWRASPTEAFF
TRBJ2-3,-,TRBV5-1,14,once,TGCGCCAGCAGCTTGGGTCAGAGCACAGATACGCAGTATTTT,CASSLGQSTDTQYF
TRBJ2-5,TRBD1,TRBV5-6,14,-,TGTGCCAGCAGCGCGGACAGGGGGCAAGAGACCCAGTACTTC,CASSADRGQETQYF
TRBJ1-6,-,TRBV18,14,-,TGTGCCAGCTCACCAGCAGGGGAAGGATCACCCCTCCACTTT,CASSPAGEGSPLHF
TRBJ1-6,-,TRBV6-5,15,-,TGTGCCAGCAGTTACTTCCCGGGAGGTAATTCACCCCTCCACTTT,CASSYFPGGNSPLHF
TRBJ2-2,TRBD2,TRBV10-3,20,once,TGTGCCATCAGTGATCCTAGCGGGAGCCCGAATAGGGGGAACACCGGGGAGCTGTTTTTT,CAISDPSGSPNRGNTGELFF
TRBJ1-5,-,TRBV3-1/TRBV3-2,14,-,TGTGCCAGCAGCCAAAGGGGGTCCAATCAGCCCCAGCATTTT,CASSQRGSNQPQHF
TRBJ1-1,-,TRBV4-1,15,-,TGCGCCAGCAGCCAAGGGCTCAGGGGGAACACTGAAGCTTTCTTT,CASSQGLRGNTEAFF
TRBJ2-7,-,TRBV27,14,-,TGTGCCAGCAGTTTAAGTCAGGGGGGATACGAGCAGTACTTC,CASSLSQGGYEQYF
TRBJ2-7,TRBD1,TRBV7-2,16,-,TGTGCCAGCAGCTACGCATTCGGGACAGGGGGCTACGAGCAGTACTTC,CASSYAFGTGGYEQYF
TRBJ1-3,-,TRBV6-5,12,few,TGTGCCATCTGGTCGGCTGGAAACACCATATATTTT,CAIWSAGNTIYF
TRBJ1-1,TRBD1,TRBV4-1,18,-,TGCGCCAGCAGCCATTCTGTCACTAGGACAGGGTTTTACACTGAAGCTTTCTTT,CASSHSVTRTGFYTEAFF
TRBJ1-1,-,TRBV9,13,-,TGTGCCAGCAGCGTAGGAAGCGGCACTGAAGCTTTCTTT,CASSVGSGTEAFF
TRBJ1-5,-,TRBV25-1,15,-,TGTGCCAGCAGCCTCGGCGGCGCAAGCAATCAGCCCCAGCATTTT,CASSLGGASNQPQHF
TRBJ2-1,-,TRBV7-3,15,-,TGTGCCAGCAGCTCGGACTCGAGCTCCTACAATGAGCAGTTCTTC,CASSSDSSSYNEQFF
TRBJ2-2,TRBD2,TRBV19,15,-,TGTGCCAGTAGTAACTTGGGGGAGGGAACCGGGGAGCTGTTTTTT,CASSNLGEGTGELFF
TRBJ1-2,-,TRBV6-5,15,-,TGTGCCAGCAAAAGCCTTCTTAACTCTAACTATGGCTACACCTTC,CASKSLLNSNYGYTF
TRBJ2-1,-,TRBV3-1/TRBV3-2,13,-,TGTGCCAGCAGCTTCGCAGAGGGCAATGAGCAGTTCTTC,CASSFAEGNEQFF
TRBJ2-4,TRBD1,TRBV15,12,-,TGTGCCACCAGCATACAGGGGAACATTCAGTACTTC,CATSIQGNIQYF
TRBJ2-2,TRBD2,TRBV6-1,16,-,TGTGCCAGCAGTGAGACTAGCGGGAGTGGGGCCGGGGAGCTGTTTTTT,CASSETSGSGAGELFF
TRBJ1-1,-,TRBV18,12,-,TGTGCCAGCTCACCCAGGCGTACAGAAGCTTTCTTT,CASSPRRTEAFF